This T cell receptor (beta chain) emerged from a study of blood T cell repertoires in COVID-19. Overall study: Either two negative PCRs, clearance, or symptom resolution qualified Cohort 3 donors as recovered. In each case, the material was cDNA or gDNA derived from T cells, B-cell-depleted T cells, or PBMCs.

Individuals aged roughly 18 to 95 years were recruited from around 22 US areas. Participants' reported clinical history set cohort assignment. Clones were sequenced by immunoSEQ multiplex PCR, and TCRdb holds only the in-frame ones, with some missing. The sample records around 300,000 clones, 85% to 90% being singletons. Trimming took off 6 bases at V and 7 bases at J, with 13 bases between the two ends. The CDR3 spans 12 residues. Per germline, CDR1 ENHRY and CDR2 SYGVKD. The sequence derives from a woman aged 60 to 75 in a cohort exposed to, infected with or recovered from COVID-19 (not recorded which). The V call is TRBV10-3, the J call TRBJ2-7; TRBD1 is a possible D gene (5 bases). Sequencing used PBMCs or T cells enriched from blood (not recorded which). The CDR3 loop is CAIRDTGLEQYF. DNA of the CDR3: TGTGCCATCAGGGACACGGGTCTTGAGCAGTACTTC.